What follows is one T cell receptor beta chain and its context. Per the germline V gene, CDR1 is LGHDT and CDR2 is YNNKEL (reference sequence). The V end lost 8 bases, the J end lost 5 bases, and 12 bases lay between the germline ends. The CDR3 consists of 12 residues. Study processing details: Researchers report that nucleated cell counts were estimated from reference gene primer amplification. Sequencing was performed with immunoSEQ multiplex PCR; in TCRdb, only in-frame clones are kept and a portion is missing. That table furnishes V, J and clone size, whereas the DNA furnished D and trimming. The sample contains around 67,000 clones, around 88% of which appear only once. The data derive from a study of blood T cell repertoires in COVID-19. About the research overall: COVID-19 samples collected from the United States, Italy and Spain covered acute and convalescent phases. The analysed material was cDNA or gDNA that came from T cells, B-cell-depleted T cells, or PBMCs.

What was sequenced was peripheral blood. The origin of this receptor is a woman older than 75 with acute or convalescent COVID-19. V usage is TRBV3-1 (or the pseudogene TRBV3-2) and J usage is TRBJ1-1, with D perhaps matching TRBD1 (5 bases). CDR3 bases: TGTGCCAGCGGGGCAGCTGGGACTGAAGCTTTCTTT. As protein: CASGAAGTEAFF.